These 30 T cell receptor beta chains share one sample of origin, sequenced in a study of shared clonotypes between healthy human individuals. Libraries were prepared by immunoSEQ multiplex PCR; TCRdb keeps only in-frame clonotypes and omits some of them. The sample yields around 2,000,000 clones, over 85% seen once. Source material: naive CD4+ T cells sorted from blood. The subset is: CD45RA+ positively selected. Receptors originate from a man aged 18 to 30 in good health.

The rearrangement uses TRBV30 and TRBJ1-6, with D unclear. CDR1 is GTSNPN, CDR2 SVGIG, per germline (reference sequence). V shed 4 bases and J shed 14 bases, with 15 bases lying between them. The CDR3 sequence is 12 residues long. The CDR3 spells CAWNSFISALHF. DNA of the CDR3: TGTGCCTGGAATAGCTTCATCTCAGCCCTCCACTTT. Full variable domain (remainder filled in from reference TRBV30 and TRBJ1-6): SQTIHQWPATLVQPVGSPLSLECTVEGTSNPNLYWYRQAAGRGLQLLFYSVGIGQISSEVPQNLSASRPQDRQFILSSKKLLLSDSGFYLCAWNSFISALHFGNGTRLTVT.

The chain carries TRBV5-1 and TRBJ2-1; TRBD2 agrees at 7 bases. The V gene end was trimmed by 0 bases and the J gene end by 4 bases; junction bases not matched to a gene: 4. There are 15 residues in the CDR3. The germline CDR1 and CDR2 sequences are SGHRS and YFSETQ. DNA of the CDR3: TGCGCCAGCAGCTTGGCGTCTAGCGGATACAATGAGCAGTTCTTC. Amino acids: CASSLASSGYNEQFF.

This clone was counted many times. The chain has TRBV28 and TRBJ1-4; no definite D call. CDR3 size: 16 residues. CDR1 and CDR2 from the germline V gene are MDHEN and SYDVKM. Trimming pared 4 bases from V and 0 bases from J, leaving 12 bases between. The CDR3 reads CASSSHDGATNEKLFF. The CDR3, as DNA: TGTGCCAGCAGTTCCCATGACGGTGCAACTAATGAAAAACTGTTTTTT.

This clone was recorded only once. The CDR3 is CASSPRISGNTIYF. CDR3 bases: TGTGCCAGTAGCCCCCGGATCTCTGGAAACACCATATATTTT. This chain links TRBV19 with TRBJ1-3; D remains unclear. CDR1 and CDR2 from the germline V gene are LNHDA and SQIVND (reference sequence). The CDR3 contains 14 residues. The ends were cut back, 6 bases at V and 0 bases at J, with 9 bases in the middle.

This sequence joins TRBV10-1 and TRBJ1-1; TRBD1 aligns across 7 bases. This CDR3 region has 15 residues. Unmatched junction bases numbered 5, after V lost 3 bases and J lost 1 base. The germline gives CDR1 WNHNN, CDR2 SYGVQD (reference sequence). CDR3 nucleotides: TGCGCCAGCAGTGATGGAGGGGGCCGGAACACTGAAGCTTTCTTT. This gives the protein CASSDGGGRNTEAFF.

The chain employs TRBV10-3 and TRBJ1-1; D may be TRBD1 (5 bases). The germline V and J ends were trimmed by 4 bases and 2 bases, with 11 bases remaining between them. The CDR3 covers 14 residues. Germline V gene data show CDR1 as ENHRY and CDR2 as SYGVKD. The CDR3 DNA reads TGTGCCATCAGTGGCGGAGGGACTAACACTGAAGCTTTCTTT. It is translated as CAISGGGTNTEAFF.

J is TRBJ1-4 and V is TRBV19; 7 positions agree with TRBD1. CDR1 and CDR2 (germline): LNHDA, SQIVND (reference sequence). V was pared by 9 bases and J by 4 bases, with 14 bases of the junction left unmatched. The length of the CDR3 is 16 residues. The CDR3 DNA reads as TGTGCCAGCCAGACAGGGTTGGGGCGAGGTAATGAAAAACTGTTTTTT. Translating it yields CASQTGLGRGNEKLFF.

The V and J genes are TRBV15 and TRBJ2-1; TRBD1 agrees at 8 bases. Germline assignment: CDR1 LNHNV and CDR2 YYDKDF (reference sequence). This CDR3 contains 15 residues. The J segment lost 5 bases and the V segment lost 3 bases, leaving 6 bases of the junction unmatched. The CDR3 loop is CATSRDPTGDNEQFF. The CDR3 DNA follows: TGTGCCACCAGCAGGGACCCGACAGGGGACAATGAGCAGTTCTTC.

In its sample, this clone was seen once. For the CDR3, the DNA is TGTGCCAGCAGCTTAGATCGTACCGAGCAGTACTTC. It yields the protein CASSLDRTEQYF. The rearrangement joins TRBV11-3 to TRBJ2-7; D unclear. Trimming cost V 0 bases and J 6 bases, with 6 bases left between them. The CDR3 sequence is 12 residues long. CDR1 is SGHNT, CDR2 YENEEA, per germline.

In its sample, this clone was seen once. The chain is built from TRBV9 and TRBJ2-2; TRBD2 agrees at 12 bases. V was pared by 4 bases and J by 1 base, with 5 bases of the junction left unmatched. CDR3 length equals 17 residues. Germline V gene sequence: CDR1 SGDLS, CDR2 YYNGEE. The CDR3 is CASSSGLAGKNTGELFF. The CDR3 bases are TGTGCCAGCAGCTCCGGACTAGCGGGAAAGAACACCGGGGAGCTGTTTTTT.

V gene TRBV6-6 combines with J gene TRBJ1-6, with D uncertain. The CDR3 length is 14 residues. Trimming shortened V by 0 bases and J by 10 bases, and 10 bases separated the two germline ends. Germline V gene sequence: CDR1 MNHNY, CDR2 SVGAGI (reference sequence). CDR3 protein: CASSYSLEGSPLHF. The DNA of the CDR3 is TGTGCCAGCAGTTACTCATTAGAGGGCTCACCCCTCCACTTT.

The J gene is TRBJ1-5, the V gene TRBV30; the D gene is possibly TRBD1 (5 bases). V dropped 1 base and J dropped 2 bases, with 9 bases sitting between them. The length of the CDR3 is 14 residues. Germline values: CDR1 GTSNPN, CDR2 SVGIG (reference sequence). The chain's CDR3 is CAWSEWGGNQPQHF. The DNA for the CDR3 is TGTGCCTGGAGTGAGTGGGGGGGCAATCAGCCCCAGCATTTT.

This chain connects TRBV29-1 to TRBJ2-5; possibly TRBD2 for D (6 bases). The CDR3 has 11 amino acids. Trimming stripped 7 bases from V and 4 bases from J, with 10 bases between. Germline-derived CDR1 and CDR2 are SQVTM and ANQGSEA. CDR3 residues: CSAAGTETQYF. As DNA, the CDR3 is TGCAGCGCCGCGGGAACAGAGACCCAGTACTTC.

The V gene is TRBV30, the J gene TRBJ1-6; D unclear. Deletions cut 4 bases from V and 6 bases from J, with 13 bases between. CDR1 and CDR2 (germline): GTSNPN, SVGIG (reference sequence). CDR3 length: 14 amino acids. CDR3 DNA: TGTGCCTGGACGTCGGGTTATGGTAATTCACCCCTCCACTTT. This codes for CAWTSGYGNSPLHF.

The chain combines TRBV29-1 with TRBJ1-6; 8 bases are a match to TRBD1. Germline values: CDR1 SQVTM, CDR2 ANQGSEA. The CDR3 extends over 13 amino acids. J was trimmed by 7 bases and V by 6 bases; bases with no gene match: 5. The CDR3 DNA sequence: TGCAGCGTCCTGGACAGGGAGAATTCACCCCTCCACTTT. Translation gives CSVLDRENSPLHF.

The chain carries TRBV15 and TRBJ2-5; perhaps TRBD1 as D (5 bases). The germline V and J ends were trimmed by 0 bases and 4 bases, with 12 bases remaining between them. CDR1 and CDR2 from the germline V gene are LNHNV and YYDKDF (reference sequence). The CDR3 length is 15 residues. The chain's CDR3 is CATSRDPQTVETQYF. In DNA form, the CDR3 reads TGTGCCACCAGCAGAGACCCCCAGACAGTAGAGACCCAGTACTTC.

This chain links TRBV7-8 with TRBJ1-3; possibly TRBD1 for D (5 bases). There are 16 residues in the CDR3. Deletions cut 5 bases from V and 0 bases from J, with 14 bases between. CDR1 SGHVS and CDR2 FQNEAQ come from the germline V gene. The CDR3 here is CASSLGTPGSGNTIYF. The CDR3 DNA follows: TGTGCCAGCAGCCTAGGGACGCCAGGCTCTGGAAACACCATATATTTT.

V is TRBV5-6 and J is TRBJ2-2; the D is unclear. CDR1 and CDR2 (germline): SGHDT, YYEEEE. Trimming removed 2 bases from V and 2 bases from J, with 10 bases in between. This CDR3 spans 15 amino acids. CDR3 amino acids: CASSLRWQNTGELFF. The CDR3 DNA is TGTGCCAGCAGCTTAAGGTGGCAAAACACCGGGGAGCTGTTTTTT.

The chain recombines TRBV10-3 with TRBJ2-5; D gene ambiguous. V lost 0 bases and J 4 bases, leaving 15 bases between the germline ends. The CDR3 extends over 16 amino acids. From germline, CDR1 is ENHRY and CDR2 SYGVKD. The CDR3 region is CAISESIPGPRETQYF. The CDR3 DNA reads TGTGCCATCAGTGAGTCAATCCCCGGGCCTAGAGAGACCCAGTACTTC.

This chain links TRBV4-1 with TRBJ2-7; D may be TRBD1 (5 bases). V was clipped by 0 bases and J by 2 bases, with 11 bases between them. This CDR3 has 15 amino acids. In germline, CDR1 is MGHRA, CDR2 YSYEKL. DNA of the CDR3: TGCGCCAGCAGCCAAGACAGGGTGGGAACCTACGAGCAGTACTTC. Translation gives CASSQDRVGTYEQYF.

This chain links TRBV6-1 with TRBJ2-1, with TRBD2 matching 13 bases. Losses at the gene ends were 4 bases for V and 2 bases for J; bases not matched to a gene: 5. In germline, CDR1 is MNHNS, CDR2 SASEGT. The CDR3 contains 17 residues. In DNA form, the CDR3 reads TGTGCCAGCAGTGCGTCGACTAGCGGGGGGACCTACAATGAGCAGTTCTTC. This gives the protein CASSASTSGGTYNEQFF.

The chain combines TRBV21-1 with TRBJ2-6; the table's D gene call, TRBD1, was not cross checked with the DNA. TRBV21-1 is flagged as a pseudogene. The CDR3 length is 16 residues. The CDR3 DNA is TGTGCCAGCAGCAAAGGAGGGACATCTGGGGCCAACGTCCTGACTTTC. Translated: CASSKGGTSGANVLTF.

The gene calls are TRBV30 and TRBJ2-2; 9 bases align to TRBD2. The junction had 5 bases not matched to a gene; V was cut back by 3 bases and J by 6 bases. The CDR3 consists of 14 residues. The germline V gene has CDR1 GTSNPN and CDR2 SVGIG (reference sequence). The CDR3 loop is CAWSPSSGAGELFF. In nucleotides, the CDR3 is TGTGCCTGGAGCCCCTCTAGCGGGGCCGGGGAGCTGTTTTTT.

This chain joins TRBV4-1 and TRBJ1-1; D is possibly TRBD1 (5 bases). V lost 2 bases to trimming and J lost 4 bases, with 17 bases between them. The CDR3 spans 16 residues. Germline V gene data show CDR1 as MGHRA and CDR2 as YSYEKL. The CDR3 sequence is CASSQFSLGVGTEAFF. As DNA, the CDR3 is TGCGCCAGCAGCCAATTTAGTTTGGGGGTGGGCACTGAAGCTTTCTTT.

The rearrangement uses TRBV7-2 and TRBJ2-5; TRBD2 matches 12 bases. With 5 bases clipped from V and 5 bases from J, the junction kept 9 bases outside the gene matches. The V gene's germline CDR1 is SGHTA and CDR2 FQGNSA. The CDR3 spans 16 residues. Written as DNA, the CDR3 is TGTGCCAGCAGCCTCGGACTAGCGGGAACGGGGGAGACCCAGTACTTC. This codes for CASSLGLAGTGETQYF.

This rearrangement joins TRBV2 to TRBJ1-6; a possible D gene is TRBD1 (5 bases). V shed 6 bases and J shed 0 bases, with 9 bases lying between them. Looked up from germline, CDR1 is SNHLY and CDR2 is FYNNEI. The CDR3 is made up of 15 amino acids. The CDR3 bases are TGTGCCAGCAGGGGGGGTAGCTCCTATAATTCACCCCTCCACTTT. Residues: CASRGGSSYNSPLHF.

The CDR3 spells CASSEWTSGRETQYF. The CDR3 DNA is TGTGCCAGCAGTGAGTGGACTAGCGGGAGAGAGACCCAGTACTTC. The chain has TRBV6-1 and TRBJ2-5; 13 bases align to TRBD2. Germline assignment: CDR1 MNHNS and CDR2 SASEGT. J was trimmed by 4 bases and V by 3 bases; bases with no gene match: 2. CDR3 length: 15 residues.

Notes on this clone: The sample carries other DNA sequences with the same CDR3. This sequence joins TRBV18 and TRBJ1-4; D not certain. This CDR3 has 13 residues. The germline V and J ends were trimmed by 6 bases and 8 bases, with 13 bases remaining between them. CDR1 KGHSH and CDR2 LQKENI come from the germline V gene. The CDR3 DNA is TGTGCCAGCTCCCCGGGTCTGGGGGAAAAACTGTTTTTT. It encodes CASSPGLGEKLFF.

V usage is TRBV19 and J usage is TRBJ2-3; D perhaps matches TRBD2 (5 bases). The V end lost 5 bases, the J end lost 1 base, and 10 bases lay between the germline ends. This CDR3 region has 14 residues. Germline V gene sequence: CDR1 LNHDA, CDR2 SQIVND (reference sequence). CDR3 region: CASSLYGGTDTQYF. The CDR3 region has the DNA TGTGCCAGTAGTTTATACGGGGGCACAGATACGCAGTATTTT.

Concerning this clone: Other DNA variants within this sample encode the same CDR3. The chain links TRBV19 to TRBJ1-2; TRBD1 aligns across 7 bases. The junction had 6 bases not matched to a gene; V was cut back by 5 bases and J by 6 bases. The germline CDR1 and CDR2 sequences are LNHDA and SQIVND (reference sequence). The CDR3 contains 13 residues. CDR3 region: CASSPRTGDGYTF. Here the CDR3 DNA reads TGTGCCAGTAGTCCGCGGACAGGTGATGGCTACACCTTC.